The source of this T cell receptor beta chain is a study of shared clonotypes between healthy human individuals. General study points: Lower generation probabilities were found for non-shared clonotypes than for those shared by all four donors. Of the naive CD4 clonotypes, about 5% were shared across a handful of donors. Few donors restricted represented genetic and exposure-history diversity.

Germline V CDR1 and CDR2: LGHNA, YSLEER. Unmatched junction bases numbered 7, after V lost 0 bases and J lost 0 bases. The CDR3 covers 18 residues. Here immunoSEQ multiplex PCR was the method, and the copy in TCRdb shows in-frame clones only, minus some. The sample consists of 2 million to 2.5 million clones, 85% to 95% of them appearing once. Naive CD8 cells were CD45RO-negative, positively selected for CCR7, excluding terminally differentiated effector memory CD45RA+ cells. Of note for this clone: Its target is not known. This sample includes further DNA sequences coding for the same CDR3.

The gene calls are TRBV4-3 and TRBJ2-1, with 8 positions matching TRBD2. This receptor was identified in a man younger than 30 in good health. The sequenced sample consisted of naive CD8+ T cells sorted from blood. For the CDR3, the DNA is TGCGCCAGCAGCCAAGAGGCGGTAGCGGGGAGCTCCTACAATGAGCAGTTCTTC. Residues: CASSQEAVAGSSYNEQFF.